These 8 T cell receptor beta chains originate from one sample sequenced in a study of PD-L1 blockade in urothelial cancer. Only in-frame clones appear in the TCRdb table, and some are missing; sequencing was by immunoSEQ multiplex PCR. In the table there are about 120,000 clones, approximately 90% of which are singletons. Time point noted: peripheral blood 6 weeks after treatment start. The sequencing used PBMCs, collected around atezolizumab (anti-PD-L1) treatment. The receptor set was obtained from a man between 60 and 75 years old with urothelial cancer.

The chain is built from TRBV9 and TRBJ2-7; TRBD2 agrees at 8 bases. The V segment lost 3 bases and the J segment 0 bases; nucleotides outside the gene matches: 8. The CDR3 has 16 residues. CDR1 and CDR2 (germline): SGDLS, YYNGEE. This CDR3 is CASSASGGALSYEQYF. CDR3 DNA: TGTGCCAGCAGCGCCTCCGGGGGGGCTCTCTCCTACGAGCAGTACTTC.

The sample holds one count of this clone. The rearrangement uses TRBV6-4 and TRBJ1-5; possibly TRBD1 for D (5 bases). The CDR3 runs to 12 residues. Trimming took off 11 bases at V and 7 bases at J, with 15 bases between the two ends. CDR1 is MRHNA and CDR2 is SNTAGT in the germline V gene. CDR3: CAGKGAGQPQHF. Here the CDR3 DNA reads TGTGCCGGGAAAGGGGCTGGACAGCCCCAGCATTTT.

CDR3 bases: TGTGCCAGCAGCTTCGTGTCCGGGGAGCTGTTTTTT. Amino acids: CASSFVSGELFF. This sequence joins TRBV5-6 and TRBJ2-2; D gene unclear. The CDR3 runs to 12 residues. Trimming stripped 2 bases from V and 6 bases from J, with 5 bases between. Germline-derived CDR1 and CDR2 are SGHDT and YYEEEE.

The V gene is TRBV4-3, the J gene TRBJ1-4; D remains unclear. The V end lost 0 bases, the J end lost 8 bases, and 4 bases lay between the germline ends. Germline values: CDR1 LGHNA, CDR2 YSLEER. The CDR3 is 12 residues long. The CDR3 DNA follows: TGCGCCAGCAGCCAAGACGGGGAAAAACTGTTTTTT. It is translated as CASSQDGEKLFF.

The gene calls are TRBV2 and TRBJ2-1, with TRBD2 matching over 8 bases. The germline V gene has CDR1 SNHLY and CDR2 FYNNEI. The V segment lost 1 base and the J segment 4 bases; nucleotides outside the gene matches: 3. The CDR3 loop spans 15 amino acids. The CDR3 protein is CASSEETSGYNEQFF. Here the CDR3 DNA reads TGTGCCAGCAGTGAAGAAACTAGCGGTTACAATGAGCAGTTCTTC.

This clone was observed a handful of times. The gene calls are TRBV4-1 and TRBJ1-2, with 10 bases that match TRBD1. Per the germline V gene, CDR1 is MGHRA and CDR2 is YSYEKL. The ends lost 3 bases at V and 4 bases at J; junction bases unmatched: 11. The CDR3 has 17 amino acids. In DNA, the CDR3 is TGCGCCAGCAGCCAGACCCGACCGGGACAGGGGCCCTATGGCTACACCTTC. Residues: CASSQTRPGQGPYGYTF.

The V gene is TRBV19, the J gene TRBJ2-2, with D tentatively TRBD2 (6 bases). The V gene lost 4 bases and the J gene lost 5 bases, with 8 bases spanning the gap. The CDR3 runs to 13 residues. The germline CDR1 and CDR2 sequences are LNHDA and SQIVND (reference sequence). The CDR3 DNA reads as TGTGCCAGTAGTAGGGAGGAAACCGGGGAGCTGTTTTTT. This sequence encodes CASSREETGELFF.

This clone was counted once. The chain joins TRBV28 to TRBJ2-7, with 9 positions matching TRBD1. The CDR3 sequence is 11 residues long. Germline V gene sequence: CDR1 MDHEN, CDR2 SYDVKM. The junction had 0 bases not matched to a gene; V was cut back by 6 bases and J by 6 bases. CDR3 sequence (DNA): TGTGCCAGCAGGACAGGGGGCGAGCAGTACTTC. Translating gives CASRTGGEQYF.